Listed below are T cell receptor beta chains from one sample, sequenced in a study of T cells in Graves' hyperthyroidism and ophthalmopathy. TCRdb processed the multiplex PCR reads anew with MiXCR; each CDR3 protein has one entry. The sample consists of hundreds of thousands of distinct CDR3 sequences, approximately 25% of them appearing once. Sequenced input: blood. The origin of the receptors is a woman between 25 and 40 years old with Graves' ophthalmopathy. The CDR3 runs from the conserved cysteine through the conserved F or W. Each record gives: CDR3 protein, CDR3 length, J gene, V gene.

CDR3aa: CASRRWTGDGRTEAFF
len: 16
j_gene: TRBJ1-1
v_gene: TRBV6-1

CDR3aa: CSAWDRRYEQYF
len: 12
j_gene: TRBJ2-7
v_gene: TRBV20-1

CDR3aa: CATSDATGNSNQPQHF
len: 16
j_gene: TRBJ1-5
v_gene: TRBV24-1

CDR3aa: CATSRRNSGEYEQYF
len: 15
j_gene: TRBJ2-7
v_gene: TRBV25-1

CDR3aa: CASSYDRGPYEQYF
len: 14
j_gene: TRBJ2-7
v_gene: TRBV6-5

CDR3aa: CASSLWGLREASYEQYF
len: 17
j_gene: TRBJ2-7
v_gene: TRBV7-2

CDR3aa: CSARRQGNQYF
len: 11
j_gene: TRBJ2-5
v_gene: TRBV20-1

CDR3aa: CASSSGTSDQETQYF
len: 15
j_gene: TRBJ2-5
v_gene: TRBV18

CDR3aa: CASRQDTFTPNYGYTF
len: 16
j_gene: TRBJ1-2
v_gene: TRBV11-2

CDR3aa: CASSLGSTGAVQPQHF
len: 16
j_gene: TRBJ1-5
v_gene: TRBV12-3/TRBV12-4

CDR3aa: CASSATPGGFTGELFF
len: 16
j_gene: TRBJ2-2
v_gene: TRBV12-3/TRBV12-4

CDR3aa: CASSLSQGTNEQYF
len: 14
j_gene: TRBJ2-7
v_gene: TRBV12-3/TRBV12-4

CDR3aa: CATCRDRGTEQYF
len: 13
j_gene: TRBJ2-7
v_gene: TRBV2

CDR3aa: CASSFSPGEGYTF
len: 13
j_gene: TRBJ1-2
v_gene: TRBV7-2

CDR3aa: CSGERLYGYTF
len: 11
j_gene: TRBJ1-2
v_gene: TRBV20-1

CDR3aa: CASSYSTSTEAFF
len: 13
j_gene: TRBJ1-1
v_gene: TRBV6-5

CDR3aa: CASGWRTGGESYEQYF
len: 16
j_gene: TRBJ2-7
v_gene: TRBV2

CDR3aa: CASSPGTGGYGAFF
len: 14
j_gene: TRBJ1-1
v_gene: TRBV3-1

CDR3aa: CASSPGRYTGELFF
len: 14
j_gene: TRBJ2-2
v_gene: TRBV6-1

CDR3aa: CASRDRDGRTEAFF
len: 14
j_gene: TRBJ1-1
v_gene: TRBV6-1

CDR3aa: CASSPLAPGGLYEQYF
len: 16
j_gene: TRBJ2-7
v_gene: TRBV27

CDR3aa: CASSEKASGGNEQYF
len: 15
j_gene: TRBJ2-7
v_gene: TRBV25-1

CDR3aa: CASSTLGGRTEAFF
len: 14
j_gene: TRBJ1-1
v_gene: TRBV12-3/TRBV12-4

CDR3aa: CASSDYVGLPLGTEAFF
len: 17
j_gene: TRBJ1-1
v_gene: TRBV19

CDR3aa: CATKGTSGATRNGETQYF
len: 18
j_gene: TRBJ2-5
v_gene: TRBV2

CDR3aa: CASRRTGTGNTEAFF
len: 15
j_gene: TRBJ1-1
v_gene: TRBV5-1

CDR3aa: CAPGGDEQYF
len: 10
j_gene: TRBJ2-7
v_gene: TRBV28

CDR3aa: CASNLLGRPPSGELFF
len: 16
j_gene: TRBJ2-2
v_gene: TRBV28

CDR3aa: CSARDQGRMNTEAFF
len: 15
j_gene: TRBJ1-1
v_gene: TRBV20-1

CDR3aa: CSARAPDRDQPQHF
len: 14
j_gene: TRBJ1-5
v_gene: TRBV20-1

CDR3aa: CASSFFTGGAYEQYF
len: 15
j_gene: TRBJ2-7
v_gene: TRBV5-1

CDR3aa: CASSPPGHEQYF
len: 12
j_gene: TRBJ2-7
v_gene: TRBV5-1

CDR3aa: CASSRLKNIQYF
len: 12
j_gene: TRBJ2-4
v_gene: TRBV11-1

CDR3aa: CASRTGGSPEAFF
len: 13
j_gene: TRBJ1-1
v_gene: TRBV6-1

CDR3aa: CASRYRDSNTEAFF
len: 14
j_gene: TRBJ1-1
v_gene: TRBV6-5

CDR3aa: CASSPVRTGGYTF
len: 13
j_gene: TRBJ1-2
v_gene: TRBV3-1

CDR3aa: CASSLLADTGELFF
len: 14
j_gene: TRBJ2-2
v_gene: TRBV12-3/TRBV12-4

CDR3aa: CAIRVGTGAMYF
len: 12
j_gene: TRBJ2-7
v_gene: TRBV10-3

CDR3aa: CASRTAQGSYEQYF
len: 14
j_gene: TRBJ2-7
v_gene: TRBV6-1

CDR3aa: CASSPGGRGPSYEQYF
len: 16
j_gene: TRBJ2-7
v_gene: TRBV4-2

CDR3aa: CASSAGTSGRVSYEQYF
len: 17
j_gene: TRBJ2-7
v_gene: TRBV6-2/TRBV6-3

CDR3aa: CASSYSGGGTNYGYTF
len: 16
j_gene: TRBJ1-2
v_gene: TRBV6-5

CDR3aa: CASSYMYEAFF
len: 11
j_gene: TRBJ1-1
v_gene: TRBV6-5

CDR3aa: CASRPGQGGGGYTF
len: 14
j_gene: TRBJ1-2
v_gene: TRBV12-3/TRBV12-4

CDR3aa: CASSFRQGAAFF
len: 12
j_gene: TRBJ1-1
v_gene: TRBV27

CDR3aa: CATSVGEGDTGELFF
len: 15
j_gene: TRBJ2-2
v_gene: TRBV24-1

CDR3aa: CASSFLDRAGNTIYF
len: 15
j_gene: TRBJ1-3
v_gene: TRBV7-2

CDR3aa: CASSQDPAGELQETQYF
len: 17
j_gene: TRBJ2-5
v_gene: TRBV4-1

CDR3aa: CASSYHGQLTFSYEQYF
len: 17
j_gene: TRBJ2-7
v_gene: TRBV6-2/TRBV6-3

CDR3aa: CASRGERGTEAFF
len: 13
j_gene: TRBJ1-1
v_gene: TRBV28

CDR3aa: CASSEAALNTEAFF
len: 14
j_gene: TRBJ1-1
v_gene: TRBV2